Below are 12 T cell receptor beta chains sequenced from a single sample in a study of blood T cell repertoires in COVID-19. Profiled with immunoSEQ multiplex PCR; TCRdb holds only in-frame clones, not every one. Counted here are approximately 51,000 clones, 86% occurring once; the ten biggest clones make up around 4.6%. Material for sequencing was peripheral blood. The receptors originated from a man aged 40-49 years with active COVID-19.

The chain recombines TRBV28 with TRBJ2-1, with D hard to call. Germline loops: CDR1 MDHEN, CDR2 SYDVKM. This CDR3 is built from 15 residues. Deletions cut 7 bases from V and 5 bases from J, with 18 bases between. This CDR3 reads CASKEPRLANNEQFF. CDR3 DNA sequence: TGTGCCAGCAAGGAGCCCCGACTGGCTAACAATGAGCAGTTCTTC.

This sequence joins TRBV3-1 (or the pseudogene TRBV3-2) and TRBJ1-6; TRBD1 might be the D (5 bases). Germline CDR1 LGHDT, CDR2 YNNKEL (reference sequence). CDR3 length equals 16 residues. V was cut by 2 bases and J by 10 bases, with 18 bases left in between. The CDR3 sequence is CASSQLAGGSQSPLHF. CDR3 nucleotide sequence: TGTGCCAGCAGCCAACTGGCGGGGGGAAGTCAGTCACCCCTCCACTTT.

This sequence joins TRBV5-1 and TRBJ2-7; TRBD1 might be the D (5 bases). Germline values: CDR1 SGHRS, CDR2 YFSETQ. There are 14 residues in the CDR3. V lost 0 bases and J 1 base, leaving 8 bases between the germline ends. CDR3 protein: CASSLEGASYEQYF. CDR3 coding DNA: TGCGCCAGCAGCTTGGAAGGGGCGTCCTACGAGCAGTACTTC.

The V gene is TRBV19, the J gene TRBJ1-3, with 8 bases aligning to TRBD1. The junction had 4 bases not matched to a gene; V was cut back by 4 bases and J by 2 bases. The germline gives CDR1 LNHDA, CDR2 SQIVND (reference sequence). The CDR3 is 15 residues long. The CDR3 spells CASSTSDRAGNTIYF. The CDR3 DNA is TGTGCCAGTAGTACGTCGGACAGGGCTGGAAACACCATATATTTT. The full variable domain, completed using reference TRBV19 and TRBJ1-3, is DGGITQSPKYLFRKEGQNVTLSCEQNLNHDAMYWYRQDPGQGLRLIYYSQIVNDFQKGDIAEGYSVSREKKESFPLTVTSAQKNPTAFYLCASSTSDRAGNTIYFGEGSWLTVV.

V gene TRBV5-1 combines with J gene TRBJ1-3; 11 nucleotides line up with TRBD1. There are 16 residues in the CDR3. V dropped 4 bases and J dropped 4; count of bases not matched to a gene: 7. CDR1 and CDR2 (germline): SGHRS, YFSETQ. The CDR3 nucleotides are TGCGCCAGCAGCACCGGGACAGGGGGGATCGGAAACACCATATATTTT. Amino acid sequence: CASSTGTGGIGNTIYF.

The genes are TRBV11-2 and TRBJ2-2; the match to TRBD2 covers 8 bases. Unmatched junction bases numbered 8, after V lost 7 bases and J lost 1 base. CDR1 is SGHAT and CDR2 is FQNNGV in the germline V gene. There are 16 residues in the CDR3. CDR3 nucleotide sequence: TGTGCCAGCACCGAACTCGGGACTAGGAACACCGGGGAGCTGTTTTTT. This encodes CASTELGTRNTGELFF. The whole variable domain, remainder taken from reference TRBV11-2 and TRBJ2-2, is EAGVAQSPRYKIIEKRQSVAFWCNPISGHATLYWYQQILGQGPKLLIQFQNNGVVDDSQLPKDRFSAERLKGVDSTLKIQPAKLEDSAVYLCASTELGTRNTGELFFGEGSRLTVL.

The rearrangement joins TRBV10-1 to TRBJ2-1, with D maybe TRBD2 (5 bases). Germline V gives CDR1 WNHNN, CDR2 SYGVQD (reference sequence). The CDR3 is 14 amino acids. V gave up 4 bases and J gave up 8 bases, with 15 bases separating them. The CDR3: CASSGHGNPDEQFF. In nucleotides, the CDR3 is TGCGCCAGCAGTGGTCACGGGAACCCGGATGAGCAGTTCTTC.

The count of this clone is one. The rearrangement uses TRBV28 and TRBJ2-1; possibly TRBD1 for D (5 bases). The CDR3 length is 18 residues. Trimming took off 6 bases at V and 0 bases at J, with 21 bases between the two ends. Germline-derived CDR1 and CDR2 are MDHEN and SYDVKM. CDR3 region: CASSPLMSGAGSYNEQFF. The CDR3 region has the DNA TGTGCCAGCAGCCCCCTCATGAGTGGGGCCGGCTCCTACAATGAGCAGTTCTTC. The whole variable domain, filled in from reference TRBV28 and TRBJ2-1, reads DVKVTQSSRYLVKRTGEKVFLECVQDMDHENMFWYRQDPGLGLRLIYFSYDVKMKEKGDIPEGYSVSREKKERFSLILESASTNQTSMYLCASSPLMSGAGSYNEQFFGPGTRLTVL.

The rearrangement joins TRBV25-1 to TRBJ1-6; 11 bases map to TRBD1. Germline loops: CDR1 MGHDK, CDR2 SYGVNS. V dropped 3 bases and J dropped 7; count of bases not matched to a gene: 8. This CDR3 region has 17 residues. As DNA, the CDR3 is TGTGCCAGCAGTGACGCGGACAGGGGGCTACCGAATTCACCCCTCCACTTT. This gives the protein CASSDADRGLPNSPLHF.

This chain uses TRBV30 with TRBJ1-6; no reliable D call. The CDR3 has 15 amino acids. The V gene lost 4 bases and the J gene lost 0 bases, with 10 bases spanning the gap. The germline V gene encodes CDR1 GTSNPN and CDR2 SVGIG (reference sequence). CDR3 amino acids: CAWTRLGSYNSPLHF. The CDR3 nucleotides read TGTGCCTGGACCCGTCTCGGCTCCTATAATTCACCCCTCCACTTT.

This clone was seen only once. The chain joins TRBV10-3 to TRBJ1-4; 7 positions match TRBD1. V shed 0 bases and J 4 bases; nucleotides not matched to a gene: 5. Germline assignment: CDR1 ENHRY and CDR2 SYGVKD. The CDR3 is made up of 16 amino acids. The CDR3 protein is CAISESLTGFNEKLFF. The DNA for the CDR3 is TGTGCCATCAGTGAGTCCCTGACAGGGTTTAATGAAAAACTGTTTTTT.

The rearrangement joins TRBV27 to TRBJ2-7, with 8 nucleotides matching TRBD2. J lost 2 bases, V lost 4 bases, and 13 bases had no gene match. In germline, CDR1 is MNHEY, CDR2 SMNVEV (reference sequence). This CDR3 is built from 17 residues. This CDR3 is CASSSLTGREVAYEQYF. Written as DNA, the CDR3 is TGTGCCAGCAGTTCGCTGACGGGGCGGGAGGTAGCCTACGAGCAGTACTTC.